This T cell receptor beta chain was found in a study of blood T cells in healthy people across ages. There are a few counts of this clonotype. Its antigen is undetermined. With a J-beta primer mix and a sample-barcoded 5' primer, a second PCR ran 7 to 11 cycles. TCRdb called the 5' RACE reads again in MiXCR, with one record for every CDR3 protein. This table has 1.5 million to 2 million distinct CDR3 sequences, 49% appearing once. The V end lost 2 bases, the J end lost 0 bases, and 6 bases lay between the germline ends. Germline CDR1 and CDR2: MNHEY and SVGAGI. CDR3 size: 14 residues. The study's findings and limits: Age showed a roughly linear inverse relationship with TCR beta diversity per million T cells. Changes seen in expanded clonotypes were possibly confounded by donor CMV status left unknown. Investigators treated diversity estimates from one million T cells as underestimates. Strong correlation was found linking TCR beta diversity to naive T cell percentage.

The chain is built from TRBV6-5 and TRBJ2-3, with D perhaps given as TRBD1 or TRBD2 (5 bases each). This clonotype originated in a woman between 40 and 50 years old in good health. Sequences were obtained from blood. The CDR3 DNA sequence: TGTGCCAGCAGTTACGAGGGGAGCACAGATACGCAGTATTTT. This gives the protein CASSYEGSTDTQYF.